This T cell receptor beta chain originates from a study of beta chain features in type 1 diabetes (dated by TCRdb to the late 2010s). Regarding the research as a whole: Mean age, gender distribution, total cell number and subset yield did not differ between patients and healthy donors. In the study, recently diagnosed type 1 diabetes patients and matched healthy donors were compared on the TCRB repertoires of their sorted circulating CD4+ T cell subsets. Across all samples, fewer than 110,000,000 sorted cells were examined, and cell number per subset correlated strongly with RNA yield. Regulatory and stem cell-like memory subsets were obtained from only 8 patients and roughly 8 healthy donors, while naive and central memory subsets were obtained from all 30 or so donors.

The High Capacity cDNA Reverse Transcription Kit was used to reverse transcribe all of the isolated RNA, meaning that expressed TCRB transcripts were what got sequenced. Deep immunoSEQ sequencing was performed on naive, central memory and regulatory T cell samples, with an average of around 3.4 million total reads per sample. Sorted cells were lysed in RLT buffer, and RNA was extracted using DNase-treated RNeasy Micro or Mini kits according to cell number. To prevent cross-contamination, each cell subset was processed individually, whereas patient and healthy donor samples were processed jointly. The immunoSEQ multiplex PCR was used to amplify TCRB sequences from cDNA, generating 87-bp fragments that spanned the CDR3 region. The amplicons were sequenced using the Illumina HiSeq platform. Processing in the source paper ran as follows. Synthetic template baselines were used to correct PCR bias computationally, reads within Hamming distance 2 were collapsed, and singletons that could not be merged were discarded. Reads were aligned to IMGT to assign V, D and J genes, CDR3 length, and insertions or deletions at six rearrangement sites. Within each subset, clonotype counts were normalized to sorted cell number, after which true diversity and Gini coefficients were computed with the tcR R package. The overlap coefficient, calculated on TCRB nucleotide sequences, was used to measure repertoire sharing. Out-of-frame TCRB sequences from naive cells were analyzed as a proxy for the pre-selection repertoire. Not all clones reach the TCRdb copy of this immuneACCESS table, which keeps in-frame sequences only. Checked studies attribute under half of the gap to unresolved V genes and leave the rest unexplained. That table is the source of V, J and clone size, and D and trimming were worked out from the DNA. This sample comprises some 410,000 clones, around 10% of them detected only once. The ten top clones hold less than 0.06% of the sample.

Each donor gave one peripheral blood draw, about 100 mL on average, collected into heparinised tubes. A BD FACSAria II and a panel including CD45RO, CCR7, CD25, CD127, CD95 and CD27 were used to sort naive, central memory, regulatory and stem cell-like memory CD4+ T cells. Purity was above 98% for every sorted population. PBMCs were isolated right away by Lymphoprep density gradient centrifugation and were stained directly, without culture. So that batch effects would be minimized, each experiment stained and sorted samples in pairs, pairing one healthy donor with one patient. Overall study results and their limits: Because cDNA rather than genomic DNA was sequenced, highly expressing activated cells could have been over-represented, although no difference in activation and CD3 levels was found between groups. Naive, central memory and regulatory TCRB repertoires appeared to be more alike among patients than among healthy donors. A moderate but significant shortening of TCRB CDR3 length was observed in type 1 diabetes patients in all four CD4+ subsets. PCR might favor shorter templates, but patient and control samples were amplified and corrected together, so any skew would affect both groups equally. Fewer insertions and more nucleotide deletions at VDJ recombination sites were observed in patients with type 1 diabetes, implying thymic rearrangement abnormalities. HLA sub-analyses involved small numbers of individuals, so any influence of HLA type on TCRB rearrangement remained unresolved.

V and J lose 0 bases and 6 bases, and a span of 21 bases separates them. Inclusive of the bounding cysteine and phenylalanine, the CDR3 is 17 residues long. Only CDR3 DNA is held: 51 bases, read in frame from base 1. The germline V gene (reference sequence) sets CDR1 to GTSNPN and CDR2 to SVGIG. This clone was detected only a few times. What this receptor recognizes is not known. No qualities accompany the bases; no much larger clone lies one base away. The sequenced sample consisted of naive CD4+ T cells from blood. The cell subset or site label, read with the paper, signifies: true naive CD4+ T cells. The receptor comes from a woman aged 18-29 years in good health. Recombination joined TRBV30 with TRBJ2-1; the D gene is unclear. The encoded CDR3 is CAWSVYITSVDLNEQFF. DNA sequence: TGTGCCTGGAGTGTCTACATAACGAGTGTGGACCTCAATGAGCAGTTCTTC.